These 30 T cell receptor beta chains originate from one sample sequenced in a study of T cells of healthy individuals. TCRdb re-called the 5' RACE reads through MiXCR, storing one row per CDR3 protein. The sample contains about 63,000 distinct CDR3 sequences, around 15% of which appear only once. These receptors came from a human donor in good health.

The chain uses TRBV9 and TRBJ1-2; 10 bases fit TRBD1. Looked up from germline, CDR1 is SGDLS and CDR2 is YYNGEE. The CDR3 totals 15 residues. With V trimmed by 3 bases and J by 4 bases, 6 bases remained unmatched. CDR3 sequence (DNA): TGTGCCAGCAGCGCGGGGACAGGGGCTACCTATGGCTACACCTTC. Translating gives CASSAGTGATYGYTF.

This clonotype was detected many times. J is TRBJ1-5 and V is TRBV29-1, with D hard to call. V lost 4 bases and J 4 bases, leaving 11 bases between the germline ends. CDR3 length: 13 amino acids. Germline V CDR1 and CDR2: SQVTM, ANQGSEA. CDR3 residues: CSVGGMGNQPQHF. The CDR3 bases are TGCAGCGTTGGAGGTATGGGTAATCAGCCCCAGCATTTT.

This clonotype has just a few counts. The CDR3 protein is CASSHGWSMDTEAFF. The CDR3 DNA is TGTGCCAGCAGCCACGGATGGAGCATGGACACTGAAGCTTTCTTT. The rearrangement uses TRBV11-1 and TRBJ1-1, with D uncertain. CDR1 is SGHAT and CDR2 is FQDESV in the germline V gene (reference sequence). Trimming left V 5 bases short and J 3 bases short, with 16 bases between. The CDR3 loop spans 15 amino acids.

V and J are TRBV2 and TRBJ1-1, with 12 bases aligning to TRBD1. The CDR3 has 12 amino acids. The V and J ends lost 10 bases and 4 bases, in that order; junction bases with no gene match: 1. CDR1 and CDR2 (germline): SNHLY, FYNNEI. The CDR3 protein is CATGQGATEAFF. CDR3 sequence (DNA): TGTGCCACGGGACAGGGGGCCACTGAAGCTTTCTTT.

There are many counts of this clonotype. The chain links TRBV12-3 or TRBV12-4 to TRBJ2-7, with 8 bases lining up with TRBD1. The CDR3 loop spans 14 amino acids. Losses at the gene ends were 6 bases for V and 5 bases for J; bases not matched to a gene: 9. The CDR3 DNA is TGTGCCAGCAGGAGGACAGGGTTTAACCACGAGCAGTACTTC. As protein: CASRRTGFNHEQYF.

The chain recombines TRBV27 with TRBJ2-3; 10 bases match TRBD2. The CDR3 totals 16 residues. Trimming removed 5 bases from V and 1 base from J; junction bases left unmatched: 6. CDR1 is MNHEY and CDR2 is SMNVEV in the germline V gene (reference sequence). This CDR3 reads CASSLIGLAGTDTQYF. CDR3 DNA: TGTGCCAGCAGTCTCATAGGACTAGCGGGCACAGATACGCAGTATTTT.

This clonotype has only a few counts. V is TRBV28 and J is TRBJ2-3; D is uncertain. The CDR3 runs 11 residues. In germline, CDR1 is MDHEN, CDR2 SYDVKM. Trimming removed 4 bases from V and 5 bases from J, with 4 bases in between. The chain's CDR3 is CASSSEDTQYF. CDR3 nucleotide sequence: TGTGCCAGCAGTTCTGAAGATACGCAGTATTTT.

The chain has TRBV4-3 and TRBJ2-7; 8 positions match TRBD1. This CDR3 spans 16 amino acids. The V gene's germline CDR1 is LGHNA and CDR2 YSLEER. Trimming removed 8 bases from V and 6 bases from J; junction bases left unmatched: 18. CDR3 region: CASSRWGTGLSGEQYF. CDR3 sequence (DNA): TGCGCCAGCTCGCGCTGGGGGACAGGCCTTTCGGGCGAGCAGTACTTC.

This clonotype was seen more than once but under ten times. V usage is TRBV27 and J usage is TRBJ1-2, with D unclear. The V gene's germline CDR1 is MNHEY and CDR2 SMNVEV (reference sequence). The CDR3 is made up of 14 amino acids. The V and J ends lost 2 bases and 6 bases respectively, with 13 bases between them. The CDR3 DNA is TGTGCCAGCAGTTTAATCGCCGGTGGGGATGGCTACACCTTC. This translates into CASSLIAGGDGYTF.

The sample holds many counts of this clonotype. This rearrangement joins TRBV11-2 to TRBJ2-3; maybe TRBD1 (6 bases). Germline CDR1 and CDR2: SGHAT and FQNNGV. The CDR3 loop spans 17 amino acids. V lost 2 bases and J lost 0, with 15 bases in between. In nucleotides, the CDR3 is TGTGCCAGCAGCTTATTGGGTGGGACAAGAAGCACAGATACGCAGTATTTT. Protein product: CASSLLGGTRSTDTQYF.

This clonotype showed up many times. The V and J genes are TRBV19 and TRBJ2-2, with D unresolved. The CDR3 runs to 13 residues. Germline CDR1 reads LNHDA; CDR2 reads SQIVND (reference sequence). With 10 bases removed from V and 1 base from J, the gap between germline ends came to 10 bases. CDR3 region: CATEEQNTGELFF. The CDR3 DNA is TGTGCCACCGAGGAGCAGAACACCGGGGAGCTGTTTTTT.

This clonotype was picked up a small number of times. This chain connects TRBV2 to TRBJ2-3, with D uncertain. CDR3 length equals 12 residues. V was shortened by 4 bases and J by 5 bases, with 7 bases between the two germline ends. Germline V gene sequence: CDR1 SNHLY, CDR2 FYNNEI. The CDR3 protein is CASSGRIDTQYF. CDR3 DNA sequence: TGTGCCAGCAGTGGCCGGATAGATACGCAGTATTTT.

For this clonotype: A read error may account for a junction end that differs from germline. The J gene is TRBJ2-3, the V gene TRBV27, with 9 bases lining up with TRBD2. Germline CDR1 MNHEY, CDR2 SMNVEV (reference sequence). This CDR3 is built from 14 residues. In DNA, the CDR3 is TGTGCCAGCACTCGGACTAGCGACACAGATACGCAGAATTTT. It is translated as CASTRTSDTDTQNF.

This clonotype was picked up a small number of times. This chain uses TRBV7-9 with TRBJ2-5; perhaps D is TRBD1 or TRBD2 (5 bases each). Trimming pared 1 base from V and 4 bases from J, leaving 13 bases between. The length of the CDR3 is 15 residues. Germline lookup yields CDR1 SEHNR and CDR2 FQNEAQ (reference sequence). The CDR3 here is CASSLEGSMAETQYF. The CDR3 region has the DNA TGTGCCAGCAGCTTAGAGGGGAGCATGGCAGAGACCCAGTACTTC.

This clonotype was seen repeatedly, ten times or more. The genes are TRBV5-5 and TRBJ2-1; 11 positions agree with TRBD1. This CDR3 contains 19 residues. CDR1 SGHKS and CDR2 YYEKEE come from the germline V gene (reference sequence). Germline trimming cut 2 bases from V and 0 bases from J; bases unmatched to any gene: 10. Here the CDR3 DNA reads TGTGCCAGCAGCTTAGGGGGGACAGGGGGGATTTACTCCTACAATGAGCAGTTCTTC. It yields the protein CASSLGGTGGIYSYNEQFF.

V is TRBV12-3 or TRBV12-4 and J is TRBJ1-5; possible D gene TRBD1, 5 bases. V was pared by 3 bases and J by 3 bases, with 12 bases between. The CDR3 covers 15 residues. The CDR3 protein is CASSFGQGANQPQHF. The CDR3 nucleotides read TGTGCCAGCAGTTTTGGCCAGGGAGCCAATCAGCCCCAGCATTTT.

V and J are TRBV4-1 and TRBJ2-7, with a possible D match to TRBD1 (5 bases). Between the trimmed V and J ends, which lost 1 base and 6 bases, there was a span of 16 bases. Germline assignment: CDR1 MGHRA and CDR2 YSYEKL. This CDR3 spans 15 amino acids. CDR3: CASSQASPPRAEQYF. The CDR3 region has the DNA TGCGCCAGCAGCCAAGCGAGTCCCCCCAGGGCCGAGCAGTACTTC.

Only a few counts were recorded for this clonotype. The chain combines TRBV28 with TRBJ2-3, with D possibly matching TRBD1 (5 bases). The ends were cut back, 7 bases at V and 4 bases at J, with 12 bases in the middle. The CDR3 extends over 13 amino acids. Germline assignment: CDR1 MDHEN and CDR2 SYDVKM. The DNA for the CDR3 is TGTGCCAGCAATCGCAGGGAAGCAGATACGCAGTATTTT. It specifies CASNRREADTQYF. The whole variable domain, filled in from reference TRBV28 and TRBJ2-3, reads DVKVTQSSRYLVKRTGEKVFLECVQDMDHENMFWYRQDPGLGLRLIYFSYDVKMKEKGDIPEGYSVSREKKERFSLILESASTNQTSMYLCASNRREADTQYFGPGTRLTVL.

This clonotype has more than one count but fewer than ten. The chain links TRBV7-3 to TRBJ1-2, with TRBD1 as a possible D gene (5 bases). This CDR3 spans 15 amino acids. V was shortened by 1 base and J by 8 bases, with 17 bases between the two germline ends. The germline CDR1 and CDR2 sequences are SGHTA and FQGTGA. CDR3 sequence reads: CASSLRMGGVGGYTF. The DNA of the CDR3 is TGTGCCAGCAGCTTAAGGATGGGGGGAGTAGGAGGCTACACCTTC.

This clonotype was seen more than once but under ten times. J is TRBJ1-6 and V is TRBV5-3, with a weak D call TRBD1 (6 bases). TRBV5-3 is sorted into the ORF group, with uncertain function. The CDR3 totals 16 residues. Trimming took off 0 bases at V and 4 bases at J, with 11 bases between the two ends. The CDR3 nucleotides read TGTGCCAGAAGCTTGGGACAGGTTACTTATAATTCACCCCTCCACTTT. Amino acids: CARSLGQVTYNSPLHF.

This chain connects TRBV7-9 to TRBJ2-1, with D maybe TRBD2 (6 bases). Germline V CDR1 and CDR2: SEHNR, FQNEAQ (reference sequence). The CDR3 length is 14 residues. Trimming removed 6 bases at V and 3 bases at J, with 12 bases between. The CDR3 region is CASRFGGGYNEQFF. For the CDR3, the DNA is TGTGCCAGCAGATTTGGGGGAGGCTACAATGAGCAGTTCTTC.

This clonotype was detected only a few times. The gene calls are TRBV4-1 and TRBJ2-1; D perhaps matches TRBD2 (7 bases). Looked up from germline, CDR1 is MGHRA and CDR2 is YSYEKL. The CDR3 sequence is 16 residues long. V lost 0 bases to trimming and J lost 8 bases, with 17 bases between them. CDR3 nucleotides: TGCGCCAGCAGCCAAGAAGGGGGGGAATTAGGCGATGAGCAGTTCTTC. It yields the protein CASSQEGGELGDEQFF.

This clonotype was counted between two and nine times. This sequence joins TRBV7-2 and TRBJ2-1, with 11 bases fitting TRBD2. Germline V gene sequence: CDR1 SGHTA, CDR2 FQGNSA. This CDR3 contains 17 residues. Trimming removed 5 bases from V and 0 bases from J; junction bases left unmatched: 6. The CDR3 spells CASSGYLAGGSYNEQFF. The CDR3 nucleotides are TGTGCCAGCAGCGGGTACCTAGCGGGGGGCTCCTACAATGAGCAGTTCTTC.

This sequence joins TRBV12-3 or TRBV12-4 and TRBJ2-7, with D hard to call. Trimming took off 5 bases at V and 3 bases at J, with 11 bases between the two ends. This CDR3 has 13 amino acids. The CDR3 DNA follows: TGTGCCAGCAGTCCTCCATTAAGCTACGAGCAGTACTTC. Residues: CASSPPLSYEQYF.

There are a few counts of this clonotype. CDR3 sequence: CASSDAGLAGRYF. For the CDR3, the DNA is TGTGCCAGCAGCGATGCGGGACTAGCGGGTCGGTATTTT. The rearrangement links TRBV7-9 to TRBJ2-3, with TRBD2 matching over 12 bases. From germline, CDR1 is SEHNR and CDR2 FQNEAQ (reference sequence). Germline trimming cut 5 bases from V and 14 bases from J; bases unmatched to any gene: 8. The CDR3 loop spans 13 amino acids.

The table lists this clonotype with many counts. V is TRBV5-1 and J is TRBJ2-1; no reliable D call. Germline V gene data show CDR1 as SGHRS and CDR2 as YFSETQ. CDR3 length equals 13 residues. Trimming left V 0 bases short and J 6 bases short, with 7 bases between. The chain's CDR3 is CASSLGQANEQFF. CDR3 bases: TGCGCCAGCAGCTTGGGGCAGGCCAATGAGCAGTTCTTC.

The gene calls are TRBV6-6 and TRBJ1-5, with 7 bases identical to TRBD1. Germline CDR1 MNHNY, CDR2 SVGAGI (reference sequence). Trimming removed 6 bases from V and 1 base from J; junction bases left unmatched: 15. CDR3 length: 18 amino acids. CDR3 sequence: CASSRMRLTGESNQPQHF. For the CDR3, the DNA is TGTGCCAGCAGCCGAATGAGGCTTACAGGGGAAAGCAATCAGCCCCAGCATTTT.

This clonotype occurred a few times. V usage is TRBV7-3 and J usage is TRBJ1-6, with TRBD1 matching 10 bases. Per the germline V gene, CDR1 is SGHTA and CDR2 is FQGTGA. V shed 1 base, J shed 10 bases, and the junction held 4 bases outside the gene matches. The CDR3 loop spans 15 amino acids. The CDR3 spells CASSLSGTGVSPLHF. The CDR3, as DNA: TGTGCCAGCAGCTTAAGTGGGACAGGGGTATCACCCCTCCACTTT. Filled out from reference TRBV7-3 and TRBJ1-6, the complete variable domain reads GAGVSQTPSNKVTEKGKYVELRCDPISGHTALYWYRQSLGQGPEFLIYFQGTGAADDSGLPNDRFFAVRPEGSVSTLKIQRTERGDSAVYLCASSLSGTGVSPLHFGNGTRLTVT.

This clonotype came up a few times. The V gene is TRBV7-3, the J gene TRBJ2-3, with a tentative D call TRBD2 (6 bases). V shed 1 base and J shed 8 bases, with 19 bases lying between them. Per germline, CDR1 SGHTA and CDR2 FQGTGA. The CDR3 extends over 16 amino acids. Written as DNA, the CDR3 is TGTGCCAGCAGCTTAAGCTCGGGGGACTCCCGGACTACGCAGTATTTT. Amino acid sequence: CASSLSSGDSRTTQYF.

The chain carries TRBV20-1 and TRBJ1-2; 7 nucleotides align to TRBD1. CDR3 length: 14 residues. V was pared by 6 bases and J by 4 bases, with 11 bases of the junction left unmatched. From germline, CDR1 is DFQATT and CDR2 SNEGSKA (reference sequence). CDR3 DNA: TGCAGTGCCCCTGTGGGGGCAGGGGGCTATGGCTACACCTTC. This gives the protein CSAPVGAGGYGYTF.